Listed here are 29 T cell receptor beta chains from one sample, sequenced in a study of neoadjuvant anti-PD-1 for oral cavity cancer. Assay used: immunoSEQ multiplex PCR; TCRdb lists only in-frame clones, some missing. The sample holds just over 14,000 clones, 60% to 75% seen once. The source was PBMCs, collected before nivolumab (anti-PD-1) treatment. The receptors shown here come from a person aged 35 to 85 with oral cavity squamous cell carcinoma.

The chain links TRBV7-6 to TRBJ2-5; 11 nucleotides match TRBD2. V lost 2 bases to trimming and J lost 5 bases; unmatched junction nucleotides: 16. CDR1 and CDR2 (germline): SGHVS, FNYEAQ. The CDR3 has 19 amino acids. The CDR3 DNA reads as TGTGCCAGCAGCTTACCAAGAGTTTATAGCGGGAGGGCCGAGGAGACCCAGTACTTC. Its translation is CASSLPRVYSGRAEETQYF.

The chain employs TRBV27 and TRBJ1-6, with 7 bases that match TRBD1. The V gene end was trimmed by 2 bases and the J gene end by 7 bases; junction bases not matched to a gene: 2. CDR1 is MNHEY and CDR2 is SMNVEV in the germline V gene (reference sequence). CDR3 length: 14 amino acids. Written as DNA, the CDR3 is TGTGCCAGCAGTTTACAGGGGGGGAATTCACCCCTCCACTTT. It yields the protein CASSLQGGNSPLHF.

The chain joins TRBV6-6 to TRBJ2-5; no firm D call. Per the germline V gene, CDR1 is MNHNY and CDR2 is SVGAGI (reference sequence). The CDR3 spans 13 residues. V was clipped by 3 bases and J by 2 bases, with 7 bases between them. The CDR3 sequence is CASSYPDQETQYF. CDR3 nucleotides: TGTGCCAGCAGTTATCCGGATCAAGAGACCCAGTACTTC.

The genes are TRBV27 and TRBJ1-2, with 7 nucleotides matching TRBD1. CDR3 size: 15 residues. The ends lost 3 bases at V and 2 bases at J; junction bases unmatched: 6. Germline V lookup: CDR1 MNHEY, CDR2 SMNVEV (reference sequence). The CDR3 DNA reads as TGTGCCAGCAGTTTTACGACACAGGGGAACTATGGCTACACCTTC. Its protein product is CASSFTTQGNYGYTF.

The rearrangement links TRBV10-3 to TRBJ1-1; D not certain. V lost 6 bases, J lost 5 bases, and 10 bases lay in between. The CDR3 is 12 amino acids. Germline values: CDR1 ENHRY, CDR2 SYGVKD. The CDR3 spells CAIRKTGTEAFF. CDR3 DNA: TGTGCCATCAGGAAAACGGGGACTGAAGCTTTCTTT.

The chain joins TRBV4-1 to TRBJ1-1; D unclear. Trimming removed 2 bases from V and 1 base from J, with 11 bases in between. The CDR3 totals 15 residues. Germline V gene data show CDR1 as MGHRA and CDR2 as YSYEKL. The CDR3 is CASSQPWSTNTEAFF. In DNA, the CDR3 is TGCGCCAGCAGCCAACCCTGGTCAACGAACACTGAAGCTTTCTTT.

The V call is TRBV7-2, the J call TRBJ1-5; a weak D match, TRBD1 (5 bases). Trimming took 3 bases from V and 2 from J, leaving 11 bases between them. CDR1 is SGHTA, CDR2 FQGNSA, per germline. The CDR3 runs to 15 residues. The CDR3, as DNA: TGTGCCAGCAGCTTCCAGGGCACCGGCAATCAGCCCCAGCATTTT. Residues: CASSFQGTGNQPQHF.

The J gene is TRBJ2-7, the V gene TRBV4-2; 7 nucleotides match TRBD1. This CDR3 spans 14 amino acids. With V trimmed by 1 base and J by 3 bases, 3 bases remained unmatched. CDR1 is LGHNA, CDR2 YNFKEQ, per germline. In DNA, the CDR3 is TGTGCCAGCAGCCAAGGGGGACAGAGCTACGAGCAGTACTTC. Protein product: CASSQGGQSYEQYF.

This chain links TRBV11-2 with TRBJ1-5; D uncertain. Trimming removed 0 bases at V and 6 bases at J, with 9 bases between. The CDR3 is made up of 14 amino acids. Per the germline V gene, CDR1 is SGHAT and CDR2 is FQNNGV. The CDR3 is CASSLDHPSQPQHF. The CDR3 DNA reads as TGTGCCAGCAGCTTAGATCACCCCAGTCAGCCCCAGCATTTT.

The CDR3 DNA reads TGTGCCTGGGGACAGGCTGGAAACACCATATATTTT. Translated, it gives CAWGQAGNTIYF. The rearrangement joins TRBV30 to TRBJ1-3, with TRBD1 matching over 7 bases. Germline V gene sequence: CDR1 GTSNPN, CDR2 SVGIG (reference sequence). V was pared by 5 bases and J by 2 bases, with 0 bases of the junction left unmatched. The CDR3 length is 12 residues.

The chain carries TRBV2 and TRBJ1-4; D gene ambiguous. Germline CDR1 SNHLY, CDR2 FYNNEI. The V end was cut by 3 bases, the J end by 4 bases, with 9 bases between. The CDR3 length is 14 residues. CDR3 sequence: CASSDPQVNEKLFF. DNA for the CDR3: TGTGCCAGCAGTGACCCGCAGGTTAATGAAAAACTGTTTTTT.

Only a few counts were recorded for this clone. This chain uses TRBV28 with TRBJ2-7; either TRBD1 or TRBD2 may supply D (5 bases each). From germline, CDR1 is MDHEN and CDR2 SYDVKM. Trimming left V 5 bases short and J 2 bases short, with 16 bases between. This CDR3 contains 15 residues. CDR3 in DNA: TGTGCCAGCAGTCCCGGGACGGACTGGGCCTACGAGCAGTACTTC. Its protein product is CASSPGTDWAYEQYF.

The V gene is TRBV6-5, the J gene TRBJ1-1, with TRBD1 identical over 8 bases. The V gene's germline CDR1 is MNHEY and CDR2 SVGAGI. CDR3 length: 13 residues. V lost 5 bases, J lost 6 bases, and 5 bases stayed unmatched. CDR3 sequence reads: CASSDRGRAEAFF. CDR3 coding DNA: TGTGCCAGCAGTGACAGGGGCCGAGCTGAAGCTTTCTTT.

The V and J genes are TRBV4-1 and TRBJ2-7, with a possible D match to TRBD2 (5 bases). The CDR3 has 14 residues. CDR1 and CDR2 (germline): MGHRA, YSYEKL. V shed 4 bases and J shed 7 bases, with 17 bases lying between them. CDR3 region: CASSPLGLLGEQYF. DNA of the CDR3: TGCGCCAGCAGCCCCCTCGGACTCCTCGGGGAGCAGTACTTC.

This clone was counted between two and nine times. This chain connects TRBV28 to TRBJ2-7; 7 bases fit TRBD1. Germline CDR1 reads MDHEN; CDR2 reads SYDVKM. V dropped 3 bases and J dropped 4; count of bases not matched to a gene: 3. The CDR3 has 13 residues. The CDR3 is CASSFRQGYEQYF. Here the CDR3 DNA reads TGTGCCAGCAGTTTCCGACAGGGATACGAGCAGTACTTC. Using reference TRBV28 and TRBJ2-7 for the parts outside the CDR3, the full variable domain is DVKVTQSSRYLVKRTGEKVFLECVQDMDHENMFWYRQDPGLGLRLIYFSYDVKMKEKGDIPEGYSVSREKKERFSLILESASTNQTSMYLCASSFRQGYEQYFGPGTRLTVT.

This sequence joins TRBV27 and TRBJ1-1; D uncertain. The CDR3 is made up of 13 amino acids. V dropped 1 base and J dropped 4 bases, with 7 bases sitting between them. CDR1 is MNHEY and CDR2 is SMNVEV in the germline V gene (reference sequence). CDR3 loop: CASSLWGSTEAFF. The CDR3 bases are TGTGCCAGCAGTTTATGGGGTAGCACTGAAGCTTTCTTT.

This chain connects TRBV27 to TRBJ1-2; 7 bases align to TRBD1. This CDR3 spans 14 amino acids. The V gene end was trimmed by 2 bases and the J gene end by 7 bases; junction bases not matched to a gene: 7. CDR1 and CDR2 (germline): MNHEY, SMNVEV (reference sequence). CDR3 nucleotides: TGTGCCAGCAGTTTAGACAGGGCGGTAGGTGGCTACACCTTC. It yields the protein CASSLDRAVGGYTF.

This chain uses TRBV27 with TRBJ2-7, with D hard to call. V dropped 7 bases and J dropped 6 bases, with 10 bases sitting between them. The germline V gene has CDR1 MNHEY and CDR2 SMNVEV (reference sequence). The CDR3 spans 11 residues. The CDR3 DNA reads TGTGCCAGCACCTTGGGTGGCGAGCAGTACTTC. Amino acids: CASTLGGEQYF.

DNA for the CDR3: TGTGCCAGCAGCTTACAGGGGGGAGACGAGCAGTACTTC. This gives the protein CASSLQGGDEQYF. This chain connects TRBV5-5 to TRBJ2-7; TRBD1 matches at 8 bases. CDR1 is SGHKS and CDR2 is YYEKEE in the germline V gene (reference sequence). After removal of 2 bases from V and 5 bases from J, the junction contained 3 bases not matched to a gene. This CDR3 has 13 amino acids.

This chain joins TRBV30 and TRBJ1-1; 7 positions agree with TRBD1. The germline V gene encodes CDR1 GTSNPN and CDR2 SVGIG (reference sequence). After removal of 0 bases from V and 1 base from J, the junction contained 17 bases not matched to a gene. CDR3 size: 19 residues. CDR3 residues: CAWSVRGWRGRRENTEAFF. The CDR3 DNA is TGTGCCTGGAGTGTACGGGGTTGGAGGGGGCGCCGGGAGAACACTGAAGCTTTCTTT.

The chain is built from TRBV28 and TRBJ2-6, with a possible D match to TRBD2 (6 bases). This CDR3 region has 16 residues. Germline V lookup: CDR1 MDHEN, CDR2 SYDVKM. With 2 bases removed from V and 3 bases from J, the gap between germline ends came to 11 bases. CDR3 nucleotides: TGTGCCAGCAGTTTAGCATGGCGGGGTGGGGCCAACGTCCTGACTTTC. Its translation: CASSLAWRGGANVLTF.

V is TRBV6-5 and J is TRBJ2-7; D uncertain. Trimming shortened V by 5 bases and J by 2 bases, and 10 bases separated the two germline ends. The CDR3 extends over 13 amino acids. The germline V gene has CDR1 MNHEY and CDR2 SVGAGI. CDR3 protein: CASSDGLAYEQYF. In DNA form, the CDR3 reads TGTGCCAGCAGTGACGGGTTAGCCTACGAGCAGTACTTC.

The chain links TRBV18 to TRBJ1-2, with D perhaps matching TRBD1 (5 bases). The V gene lost 3 bases and the J gene lost 5 bases, with 13 bases spanning the gap. Germline CDR1 is KGHSH and CDR2 is LQKENI. The CDR3 runs to 14 residues. Here the CDR3 DNA reads TGTGCCAGCTCACCCGATGGGACGGCATATGGCTACACCTTC. Its protein product is CASSPDGTAYGYTF.

The chain carries TRBV7-7 and TRBJ2-7, with D unresolved. The CDR3 spans 13 residues. The germline V gene has CDR1 SSHAT and CDR2 FNYEAQ (reference sequence). Trimming cost V 5 bases and J 4 bases, with 12 bases left between them. The CDR3 coding sequence is TGTGCCAGCAGCCATAGAGTAGGGTACGAGCAGTACTTC. It codes for CASSHRVGYEQYF.

A few counts support this clone. The chain couples TRBV30 to TRBJ1-4; D call uncertain. The germline V gene encodes CDR1 GTSNPN and CDR2 SVGIG (reference sequence). This CDR3 comprises 11 residues. The V end was cut by 3 bases, the J end by 7 bases, with 6 bases between. The CDR3 DNA is TGTGCCTGGAGCAATGTTGAAAAACTGTTTTTT. This translates into CAWSNVEKLFF.

This clone has more than one count but fewer than ten. V and J are TRBV5-4 and TRBJ1-2, with a weak D call TRBD1 (5 bases). The V gene's germline CDR1 is SGHNT and CDR2 YYREEE (reference sequence). The V and J ends lost 9 bases and 8 bases respectively, with 23 bases between them. This CDR3 has 14 residues. CDR3 amino acids: CATSRVGEGYGYTF. CDR3 bases: TGTGCCACCTCCCGGGTGGGGGAAGGGTACGGCTACACCTTC.

The V and J genes are TRBV5-6 and TRBJ1-4; TRBD1 might be the D (5 bases). Germline-derived CDR1 and CDR2 are SGHDT and YYEEEE. The CDR3 runs to 15 residues. The V and J ends lost 4 bases and 7 bases respectively, with 17 bases between them. The CDR3 here is CASSPGGRGAEKLFF. CDR3 bases: TGTGCCAGCAGCCCCGGGGGGAGAGGAGCTGAAAAACTGTTTTTT.

The chain employs TRBV27 and TRBJ1-2, with TRBD1 as a possible D gene (6 bases). Germline V lookup: CDR1 MNHEY, CDR2 SMNVEV (reference sequence). The CDR3 spans 14 residues. V was clipped by 5 bases and J by 7 bases, with 17 bases between them. CDR3 sequence reads: CASSPQGTFFGYTF. The CDR3, as DNA: TGTGCCAGCAGTCCCCAGGGGACATTCTTTGGCTACACCTTC.

The chain joins TRBV5-1 to TRBJ2-1, with TRBD2 identical over 9 bases. This CDR3 has 15 amino acids. Germline CDR1 is SGHRS and CDR2 is YFSETQ. Trimming took 5 bases from V and 2 from J; bases not matched to a gene: 5. The CDR3 DNA sequence: TGCGCCAGCAGGGTAGCGGGGGAGGCCTACAATGAGCAGTTCTTC. Amino acid sequence: CASRVAGEAYNEQFF.